This TCR beta chain was recovered during a study of cytomegalovirus exposure and HLA in healthy donors. The PCR made use of 60 Vbeta and 13 Jbeta primers. TCRdb keeps only in-frame clones here, not all; method: immunoSEQ multiplex PCR. The table lists roughly 190,000 clones, 80% to 90% of them singletons. The J segment lost 4 bases and the V segment lost 3 bases, leaving 15 bases of the junction unmatched. The CDR3 sequence is 18 residues long. Per germline, CDR1 SEHNR and CDR2 FQNEAQ (reference sequence). This clonotype was obtained from a man aged 25 to 40 in good health and CMV-seronegative. The rearrangement uses TRBV7-9 and TRBJ2-3, with TRBD1 identical over 8 bases. The specimen sequenced was PBMCs. The CDR3 bases are TGTGCCAGCAGCTTCGGCCGGGGACAGGTACGGGTGGCAGATACGCAGTATTTT. Amino acid sequence: CASSFGRGQVRVADTQYF.